One and the same sample provided the 17 T cell receptor beta chains below, sequenced in a study of cytomegalovirus exposure and HLA in healthy donors (dated by TCRdb to 2016 to 2017). Library preparation was by the immunoSEQ multiplex PCR assay. For the multiplex PCR, a mixture combining 60 forward primers for TCR Vbeta segments and 13 reverse primers for TCR Jbeta segments was used. Held by TCRdb, this immuneACCESS table contains in-frame sequences only and omits some clones. Under half of the omission traces to an unresolved V gene where checked; the cause of the rest is unknown. Counted in this sample were approximately 100,000 clones; roughly four fifths of them appeared once. Approximately 9.2% of the sample rests with the top ten. The sequenced sample was PBMCs. Receptors originate from a human donor in good health.

V is TRBV9 and J is TRBJ1-2, with D uncertain. V lost 2 bases and J 7 bases, leaving 18 bases between the germline ends. Germline CDR1 and CDR2: SGDLS and YYNGEE. This CDR3 has 15 residues. The CDR3 reads CASSVSPDEGGGYTF. The CDR3 DNA follows: TGTGCCAGCAGCGTGTCCCCAGACGAGGGCGGTGGCTACACCTTC.

The CDR3 nucleotides read TGTGCCAGCAGCTTGACGTTGCGGCAGGGCGGCGCGAAACTGTTTTTT. Its protein product is CASSLTLRQGGAKLFF. The chain links TRBV5-4 to TRBJ1-4; weak D call: TRBD1 (5 bases). V was trimmed by 1 base and J by 11 bases, leaving 21 bases between them. This CDR3 is built from 16 residues. From germline, CDR1 is SGHNT and CDR2 YYREEE (reference sequence).

This clone was recorded a few times. The chain carries TRBV5-4 and TRBJ1-6; 7 bases are shared with TRBD1. The germline V gene has CDR1 SGHNT and CDR2 YYREEE (reference sequence). The CDR3 has 13 amino acids. Germline trimming cut 5 bases from V and 7 bases from J; bases unmatched to any gene: 3. The CDR3 here is CASRGTANSPLHF. CDR3 nucleotide sequence: TGTGCCAGCAGGGGGACAGCGAATTCACCCCTCCACTTT.

This CDR3 is CASSQEPRGRYEQYF. In DNA form, the CDR3 reads TGCGCCAGCAGCCAAGAACCCAGGGGCCGCTACGAGCAGTACTTC. J is TRBJ2-5 and V is TRBV4-1; perhaps TRBD1 as D (6 bases). Matching the DNA end better, TRBJ2-7 makes the J call doubtful. Germline CDR1 MGHRA, CDR2 YSYEKL. The CDR3 contains 15 residues.

This chain links TRBV7-9 with TRBJ1-1, with 7 bases that match TRBD1. Germline V gene data show CDR1 as SEHNR and CDR2 as FQNEAQ (reference sequence). V was pared by 1 base and J by 5 bases, with 7 bases of the junction left unmatched. The CDR3 is 15 amino acids. Written as DNA, the CDR3 is TGTGCCAGCAGCTTAGAAAAGGGGGCCTTGACTGAAGCTTTCTTT. Its protein product is CASSLEKGALTEAFF.

The chain carries TRBV30 and TRBJ2-1; 12 nucleotides match TRBD2. V lost 1 base, J lost 8 bases, and 6 bases stayed unmatched. The CDR3 consists of 15 residues. Germline-derived CDR1 and CDR2 are GTSNPN and SVGIG (reference sequence). As DNA, the CDR3 is TGTGCCTGGAGTGGTCAACTAGCGGGAGGATATGAGCAGTTCTTC. Protein sequence: CAWSGQLAGGYEQFF. Based on the CDR3 plus reference TRBV30 and TRBJ2-1, the full variable domain is SQTIHQWPATLVQPVGSPLSLECTVEGTSNPNLYWYRQAAGRGLQLLFYSVGIGQISSEVPQNLSASRPQDRQFILSSKKLLLSDSGFYLCAWSGQLAGGYEQFFGPGTRLTVL.

The chain couples TRBV7-7 to TRBJ2-5; 10 positions match TRBD2. The tail of the sequence fits TRBJ2-7 better, so the J call may be wrong. Per germline, CDR1 SSHAT and CDR2 FNYEAQ (reference sequence). CDR3 length equals 14 residues. CDR3 bases: TGTGCCAGCAGCTCGGGTAGGACTAGCGGCGAGCAGTACTTC. It codes for CASSSGRTSGEQYF.

The chain combines TRBV27 with TRBJ2-7, with D possibly matching TRBD1 (6 bases). This CDR3 comprises 12 residues. Germline V lookup: CDR1 MNHEY, CDR2 SMNVEV (reference sequence). V lost 5 bases to trimming and J lost 5 bases, with 10 bases between them. CDR3 sequence reads: CASSPHRDEQYF. CDR3 sequence (DNA): TGTGCCAGCAGTCCGCACAGGGACGAGCAGTACTTC.

The J gene is TRBJ2-1, the V gene TRBV27; 8 bases fit TRBD2. The length of the CDR3 is 17 residues. V gave up 4 bases and J gave up 5 bases; unmatched junction bases: 13. Germline V gene lookup returns CDR1 MNHEY and CDR2 SMNVEV (reference sequence). CDR3 in amino acids: CASSSGAGGAKNNEQFF. CDR3 bases: TGTGCCAGCAGTTCCGGGGCCGGGGGGGCGAAAAACAATGAGCAGTTCTTC.

This chain links TRBV30 with TRBJ1-2, with D uncertain. The CDR3 is made up of 11 amino acids. V was shortened by 2 bases and J by 10 bases, with 11 bases between the two germline ends. The V gene's germline CDR1 is GTSNPN and CDR2 SVGIG (reference sequence). The CDR3 DNA sequence: TGTGCCTGGAGTCAGAGGCGGGCCTACACCTTC. This sequence encodes CAWSQRRAYTF.

This clone was picked up a small number of times. The chain has TRBV18 and TRBJ1-1; D may be TRBD1 (5 bases). The CDR3 runs 13 residues. Trimming took off 3 bases at V and 5 bases at J, with 10 bases between the two ends. Germline values: CDR1 KGHSH, CDR2 LQKENI. The CDR3 region has the DNA TGTGCCAGCTCACCCGGGACTGGTACTGAAGCTTTCTTT. It codes for CASSPGTGTEAFF.

The V and J genes are TRBV2 and TRBJ2-7; D perhaps matches TRBD2 (5 bases). The germline V gene encodes CDR1 SNHLY and CDR2 FYNNEI. This CDR3 has 12 amino acids. Deletions cut 7 bases from V and 5 bases from J, with 12 bases between. The CDR3 sequence: CASNPTGNEQYF. In DNA, the CDR3 is TGTGCCAGCAATCCGACGGGGAACGAGCAGTACTTC.

The chain joins TRBV9 to TRBJ1-4; 8 nucleotides align to TRBD1. The CDR3 has 15 residues. V lost 3 bases and J lost 8; bases outside the gene matches: 9. CDR1 is SGDLS and CDR2 is YYNGEE in the germline V gene. The DNA for the CDR3 is TGTGCCAGCAGCGAAAGGGACAGGAAAACCGAAAAACTGTTTTTT. Translated, it gives CASSERDRKTEKLFF.

In this sample, this clone turned up a few times. V gene TRBV29-1 combines with J gene TRBJ1-1; D unresolved. This CDR3 is built from 15 residues. The germline V gene encodes CDR1 SQVTM and CDR2 ANQGSEA. The ends were cut back, 6 bases at V and 5 bases at J, with 22 bases in the middle. The CDR3 bases are TGCAGCGTCCCCCGAGAATGGAGTGGTCAAACTGAAGCTTTCTTT. It specifies CSVPREWSGQTEAFF. Complete variable domain (other parts from reference TRBV29-1 and TRBJ1-1): SAVISQKPSRDICQRGTSLTIQCQVDSQVTMMFWYRQQPGQSLTLIATANQGSEATYESGFVIDKFPISRPNLTFSTLTVSNMSPEDSSIYLCSVPREWSGQTEAFFGQGTRLTVV.

The chain carries TRBV9 and TRBJ2-1; perhaps TRBD1 as D (6 bases). The CDR3 totals 16 residues. Germline CDR1 is SGDLS and CDR2 is YYNGEE. The V end was cut by 2 bases, the J end by 8 bases, with 20 bases between. CDR3 region: CASSVRWGQGNDEQFF. The CDR3, as DNA: TGTGCCAGCAGCGTTCGATGGGGGCAGGGGAACGATGAGCAGTTCTTC. Using reference TRBV9 and TRBJ2-1 for the parts outside the CDR3, the full variable domain is DSGVTQTPKHLITATGQRVTLRCSPRSGDLSVYWYQQSLDQGLQFLIQYYNGEERAKGNILERFSAQQFPDLHSELNLSSLELGDSALYFCASSVRWGQGNDEQFFGPGTRLTVL.

This clone was detected a few times. The V call is TRBV7-9, the J call TRBJ2-3; D is perhaps TRBD1 (5 bases). The germline gives CDR1 SEHNR, CDR2 FQNEAQ (reference sequence). There are 13 residues in the CDR3. The V gene lost 5 bases and the J gene lost 7 bases, with 13 bases spanning the gap. The CDR3 sequence: CASSAQAGYTQYF. The CDR3 DNA is TGTGCCAGCAGCGCACAGGCAGGATATACGCAGTATTTT.

CDR3 in amino acids: CASSLPGSYEQYF. The DNA for the CDR3 is TGTGCCAGCAGCTTACCCGGCTCCTACGAGCAGTACTTC. This rearrangement joins TRBV7-2 to TRBJ2-7; no reliable D call. Per germline, CDR1 SGHTA and CDR2 FQGNSA. V dropped 2 bases and J dropped 0 bases, with 5 bases sitting between them. This CDR3 has 13 residues.